The 14 T cell receptor beta chains listed next were all sequenced from one sample in a study of T cells expressing NK-cell markers. TCRdb reprocessed the 5' RACE reads, with one entry per CDR3 protein and no DNA. The repertoire shows about 440,000 distinct CDR3 sequences; the top ten hold 7.3%. Sequencing used blood T cells: a sorted CD56 or NKG2C T cell subset, CD4+ or CD8+ T cells, or bulk PBMC T cells (not recorded which). The receptors derive from a woman aged 18-70 years in good health.

This chain uses TRBV7-9 with TRBJ2-2. The CDR3 sequence is 13 residues long. Looked up from germline, CDR1 is SEHNR and CDR2 is FQNEAQ (reference sequence). Here the CDR3 reads CASSFAGAGELFF.

CDR3: CASNARWVSEQYF. V usage is TRBV28 and J usage is TRBJ2-7. Germline V gene lookup returns CDR1 MDHEN and CDR2 SYDVKM. The CDR3 sequence is 13 residues long.

The rearrangement joins TRBV15 to TRBJ2-3; without DNA, the TCRdb call of TRBD1 cannot be checked. There are 16 residues in the CDR3. Germline CDR1 is LNHNV and CDR2 is YYDKDF (reference sequence). CDR3 residues: CATSREPGSDTDTQYF.

The V and J genes are TRBV12-3 or TRBV12-4 and TRBJ1-5; TCRdb calls TRBD1, which cannot be checked without DNA. This CDR3 has 15 residues. The CDR3 here is CASSLGPGGNQPQHF.

The V gene is TRBV11-2, the J gene TRBJ2-5; TCRdb names TRBD2, which stays unverified in the absence of DNA. Looked up from germline, CDR1 is SGHAT and CDR2 is FQNNGV. CDR3 length: 17 amino acids. The CDR3 loop is CASSLGRGLVTGETQYF.

The V and J genes are TRBV9 and TRBJ1-5. This CDR3 comprises 16 residues. Per germline, CDR1 SGDLS and CDR2 YYNGEE. This CDR3 is CASSGRLDMTDQPQHF.

The chain combines TRBV7-2 with TRBJ1-2; TCRdb lists TRBD1, though no DNA is available to test this call. CDR3 length: 16 amino acids. The germline CDR1 and CDR2 sequences are SGHTA and FQGNSA. The CDR3 loop reads CASSPRSAARNYGYTF.

V gene TRBV9 combines with J gene TRBJ1-5. This CDR3 has 14 residues. Germline CDR1 reads SGDLS; CDR2 reads YYNGEE. The chain's CDR3 is CASSVDGGYQPQHF.

The rearrangement joins TRBV9 to TRBJ2-1; the D call from TCRdb, TRBD2, cannot be confirmed without DNA. This CDR3 has 15 residues. Germline V CDR1 and CDR2: SGDLS, YYNGEE. CDR3 region: CASSPPGTNYNEQFF.

V usage is TRBV12-3 or TRBV12-4 and J usage is TRBJ2-1; the TCRdb D gene call, TRBD2, has no DNA to confirm it. The CDR3 sequence is 14 residues long. This CDR3 is CASSPRTSHDEQFF.

This CDR3 reads CASSPPEASSYNEQFF. The J gene is TRBJ2-1, the V gene TRBV6-2 or TRBV6-3; TCRdb reports TRBD1, a call that lacks DNA to check it against. There are 16 residues in the CDR3. Per the germline V gene, CDR1 is MNHEY and CDR2 is SVGEGT.

The CDR3 protein is CASTRLGNTGELFF. This chain joins TRBV5-1 and TRBJ2-2. CDR3 length: 14 residues. Per germline, CDR1 SGHRS and CDR2 YFSETQ.

This chain joins TRBV29-1 and TRBJ2-7; TCRdb selects TRBD1, and the lack of DNA leaves this call unchecked. From germline, CDR1 is SQVTM and CDR2 ANQGSEA. The CDR3 spans 14 residues. The CDR3 spells CSVRTGGESHEQYF.

V gene TRBV12-3 or TRBV12-4 combines with J gene TRBJ2-4; the TCRdb D gene call, TRBD2, has no DNA to confirm it. This CDR3 region has 13 residues. CDR3 in amino acids: CASSEGAQNIQYF.